Listed below are T cell receptor beta chains from one sample, sequenced in a study of shared clonotypes between healthy human individuals. The data were produced by immunoSEQ multiplex PCR, yet TCRdb's version contains in-frame clones alone and is incomplete. The sample contains about 2,200,000 clones, 85% to 95% of which appear only once. What was sequenced was naive CD8+ T cells from PBMCs. The receptors were sampled from a man aged 18 to 29 in good health. Some clones in this sample may be carry-over from other donors' samples. CDR3s include the opening cysteine and the closing phenylalanine or tryptophan. A D gene is named only where the DNA matches it firmly. A clone size is listed for some rows: how often the clone was seen (once, few, many), or a class if it is expanded.

j_gene | d_gene | v_gene | abundance | CDR3aa | CDR3nt
TRBJ2-7 | NA | TRBV7-6 | once | CASSPRGVHEQYF | TGTGCCAGCAGTCCTCGGGGAGTGCACGAGCAGTACTTC
TRBJ2-2 | NA | TRBV7-9 | once | CASSFIDLGSNTGELFF | TGTGCCAGCAGCTTTATTGACTTGGGATCGAACACCGGGGAGCTGTTTTTT
TRBJ1-1 | NA | TRBV11-2 | NA | CASSLVRDPKNTEAFF | TGTGCCAGCAGCTTAGTACGAGACCCGAAGAACACTGAAGCTTTCTTT
TRBJ2-5 | NA | TRBV6-4 | NA | CASSSTGEGETQYF | TGTGCCAGCAGTTCTACAGGGGAGGGGGAGACCCAGTACTTC
TRBJ2-3 | TRBD2 | TRBV7-9 | NA | CASSTPSGREGSSTDTQYF | TGTGCCAGCAGCACACCAAGCGGGAGAGAAGGCTCTAGCACAGATACGCAGTATTTT
TRBJ2-7 | NA | TRBV19 | NA | CASNPGGSHEQYF | TGTGCCAGTAACCCAGGGGGGTCCCACGAGCAGTACTTC
TRBJ2-1 | NA | TRBV9 | NA | CASSVSHNEQFF | TGTGCCAGCAGCGTGTCGCATAATGAGCAGTTCTTC
TRBJ1-2 | NA | TRBV28 | NA | CASTSSPGVVYGYTF | TGTGCCAGCACCTCCTCTCCAGGGGTGGTCTATGGCTACACCTTC
TRBJ2-3 | NA | TRBV12-5 | NA | CASGLDSFWDTQYF | TGTGCTAGTGGCTTGGACAGTTTTTGGGATACGCAGTATTTT
TRBJ2-1 | TRBD1 | TRBV27 | NA | CASRYDRVSWGEQFF | TGTGCCAGCAGATACGACAGGGTCTCCTGGGGTGAGCAGTTCTTC
TRBJ1-4 | NA | TRBV5-1 | NA | CASSPQYTGGSLFF | TGCGCCAGCAGCCCCCAATACACGGGAGGGAGTCTGTTTTTT
TRBJ1-1 | NA | TRBV28 | NA | CASTIKTLGHGLEAFF | TGTGCCAGCACGATTAAAACTCTGGGGCACGGACTTGAAGCTTTCTTT
TRBJ2-3 | NA | TRBV4-2 | NA | CASSQQIGTVSTDTQYF | TGTGCCAGCAGCCAACAAATCGGGACTGTCAGCACAGATACGCAGTATTTT
TRBJ1-1 | NA | TRBV5-1 | once | CASSLAQKNTEAFF | TGCGCCAGCAGCTTGGCACAGAAGAACACTGAAGCTTTCTTT
TRBJ2-6 | NA | TRBV4-2 | NA | CASSQERANSGANVLTF | TGTGCCAGCAGCCAAGAGCGTGCTAACTCTGGGGCCAACGTCCTGACTTTT
TRBJ1-2 | NA | TRBV7-2 | NA | CASSFVGGAYGYTF | TGTGCCAGCAGCTTCGTCGGGGGGGCCTATGGCTACACCTTC
TRBJ2-2 | TRBD2 | TRBV27 | NA | CASSLLPSGSGTGELFF | TGTGCCAGCAGTTTATTGCCTAGCGGGAGTGGGACAGGGGAGCTGTTTTTT
TRBJ2-3 | TRBD2 | TRBV7-9 | NA | CASSLAAGGGDTQYF | TGTGCCAGCAGCTTAGCAGCGGGAGGTGGAGATACGCAGTATTTT
TRBJ1-1 | NA | TRBV6-1 | NA | CASSDKNFRAAFF | TGTGCCAGCAGTGACAAAAACTTTAGGGCTGCTTTCTTT
TRBJ2-7 | NA | TRBV27 | once | CASSLSRGLGVRASYEQYF | TGTGCCAGCAGTTTATCCCGCGGCCTGGGGGTGAGGGCATCCTACGAGCAGTACTTC
TRBJ1-1 | NA | TRBV30 | NA | CAWNVGGNTEAFF | TGTGCCTGGAATGTGGGGGGAAACACTGAAGCTTTCTTT
TRBJ2-7 | TRBD2 | TRBV28 | NA | CASRNHATSGFYEQYF | TGTGCCAGCAGAAACCACGCAACTAGCGGTTTCTACGAGCAGTACTTC
TRBJ2-7 | NA | TRBV27 | NA | CASSLFQGYEQYF | TGTGCCAGCAGTTTATTCCAAGGCTACGAGCAGTACTTC
TRBJ2-7 | TRBD1 | TRBV5-8 | NA | CASKLGPIVTGDREQYF | TGTGCCAGCAAACTTGGTCCGATTGTGACAGGGGACCGCGAGCAGTACTTC